This record concerns one TCR beta chain sequence. This clone was counted a few times. Its antigen remains undetermined. The input lacks base qualities; no much larger clone sits a single base away. This entry belongs to a study of blood T cell repertoires in COVID-19 (dated by TCRdb to 2019 to 2021). Concerning the study at large: Samples covering the acute and convalescent phases of COVID-19 were provided by collaborators in the United States, Italy and Spain. The material from the prospective study consisted of cDNA or gDNA derived from T cells, B-cell-depleted T cells, or PBMCs. Deeply sampled blood TCRbeta repertoires from subjects exposed to, actively infected with, or recovered from COVID-19 were included in the dataset. The repertoires were released in a freely available public database meant as a resource for research on the immune response to SARS-CoV-2. The samples were drawn from the first 160 participants of the ongoing ImmuneRACE study and from roughly 1,300 subjects provided by 6 global collaborators. A de-identified subject ID, COVID-19 status, age in years and sex were almost always included in the sample metadata. Where available, HLA class I and class II types were taken from metadata supplied by the sample provider and were not determined by assay-based typing. Here is what the overall study found, with its caveats: The quantity of clinical and demographic metadata differed by source and by participant and was supplied without curation.

The collaborating institutions used their own protocols to collect whole blood in K2EDTA tubes. For TCRbeta analysis, collaborators shipped samples as frozen whole blood, isolated PBMCs, or DNA extracted from either of those sample types. Taken from the germline V gene, the CDR1 and CDR2 loops are SGHAT and FQNNGV. The germline ends are 9 bases apart after V is trimmed by 1 base and J by 3 bases. CDR3 length: 14 amino acids, cysteine to phenylalanine. Kept here is only the CDR3 DNA, which spans 42 bases and is read in frame from base 1. TCRbeta CDR3 regions were amplified from genomic DNA by means of the immunoSEQ Assay, a bias-controlled multiplex PCR. As for the authors' bioinformatics: Within the assay, amplification of reference gene primers was used to estimate how many nucleated cells each sample contained. To quantify the absolute abundance of each unique TCRbeta CDR3 rearrangement, sequence reads were collapsed and filtered. Productive Simpson clonality was computed per sample as the square root of Simpson's diversity index over productive rearrangements. TCRdb retrieved this table from immuneACCESS and kept in-frame rearrangements only. Not all clones are present; in checked studies, unresolved V genes account for under half, and no reason is known for the remainder. V and J calls and clone size come straight from that table; D and trimming were deduced from the DNA. In all, the sample holds about 81,000 clones, and 89% of those were seen once. The ten largest clones add up to around 5% of the sample.

This TCR came from a woman of 80 years or more with active COVID-19. The source material was peripheral blood. The receptor chain draws on TRBV11-2 and TRBJ1-2, with TRBD1 perhaps the D gene, on 5 matching bases. In nucleotides, the sequence is TGTGCCAGCAGCTTAGCCAGGGCTCACTATGGCTACACCTTC. It translates to CASSLARAHYGYTF.